Shown below are 20 T cell receptor beta chains from a single sample sequenced in a study of shared clonotypes between healthy human individuals. Produced via immunoSEQ multiplex PCR; TCRdb's table is partial and in-frame only. This table holds 850,000 to 1,200,000 clones, more than 60% found once. Input material: memory CD4+ T cells sorted from blood. The sample's subset: CD45RA-negative fraction. Receptors originate from a man between 18 and 35 years old in good health.

The V and J genes are TRBV5-4 and TRBJ1-2; D not resolved. CDR1 and CDR2 from the germline V gene are SGHNT and YYREEE (reference sequence). The CDR3 extends over 13 amino acids. Trimming removed 5 bases at V and 4 bases at J, with 12 bases between. The CDR3 loop is CASSLDTLYGYTF. CDR3 DNA sequence: TGTGCCAGCAGTTTAGACACACTCTATGGCTACACCTTC.

The chain uses TRBV7-8 and TRBJ2-3, with 10 bases aligning to TRBD2. CDR3 length: 17 amino acids. Germline assignment: CDR1 SGHVS and CDR2 FQNEAQ. Trimming took 4 bases from V and 1 from J; bases not matched to a gene: 8. The chain's CDR3 is CASSYGDSGGRTDTQYF. The CDR3 DNA follows: TGTGCCAGCAGCTATGGCGATAGCGGGGGGCGCACAGATACGCAGTATTTT. Full variable domain (outside the CDR3, taken from reference TRBV7-8 and TRBJ2-3): GAGVSQSPRYKVAKRGQDVALRCDPISGHVSLFWYQQALGQGPEFLTYFQNEAQLDKSGLPSDRFFAERPEGSVSTLKIQRTQQEDSAVYLCASSYGDSGGRTDTQYFGPGTRLTVL.

This chain joins TRBV6-6 and TRBJ1-5; D is uncertain. The CDR3 sequence is 12 residues long. The germline gives CDR1 MNHNY, CDR2 SVGAGI (reference sequence). V lost 6 bases and J 8 bases, leaving 11 bases between the germline ends. CDR3 region: CASSPPGEPQHF. CDR3 DNA: TGTGCCAGCAGCCCCCCCGGAGAGCCCCAGCATTTT.

The V gene is TRBV7-3, the J gene TRBJ1-3; D unclear. Germline CDR1 SGHTA, CDR2 FQGTGA. V was pared by 5 bases and J by 8 bases, with 10 bases between. The CDR3 length is 12 residues. The CDR3 coding sequence is TGTGCCAGCAGCGGCGACGGACACACCATATATTTT. Its translation: CASSGDGHTIYF.

This clone was detected only once. CDR3 in DNA: TGTGCCAGCAGCCCGACAGGGGCGGACACAGATACGCAGTATTTT. Translating it yields CASSPTGADTDTQYF. The chain has TRBV7-3 and TRBJ2-3; 8 bases are shared with TRBD1. The CDR3 consists of 15 residues. Germline V gives CDR1 SGHTA, CDR2 FQGTGA. V shed 5 bases and J 2 bases; nucleotides not matched to a gene: 6.

The chain employs TRBV2 and TRBJ1-2, with D possibly being TRBD1 (5 bases). Germline-derived CDR1 and CDR2 are SNHLY and FYNNEI. V shed 6 bases and J shed 4 bases, with 24 bases lying between them. CDR3 length equals 17 residues. The CDR3 loop reads CASSDWGTDRTSYGYTF. CDR3 nucleotide sequence: TGTGCCAGCAGCGACTGGGGGACCGACCGTACTTCCTATGGCTACACCTTC.

The sample holds a few counts of this clone. The rearrangement links TRBV18 to TRBJ2-1; 11 bases fit TRBD2. The V and J ends lost 1 base and 7 bases, in that order; junction bases with no gene match: 3. Per germline, CDR1 KGHSH and CDR2 LQKENI. The CDR3 runs to 15 residues. CDR3 protein: CASSPLAGGLNEQFF. DNA of the CDR3: TGTGCCAGCTCACCACTAGCGGGGGGGCTGAATGAGCAGTTCTTC.

The J gene is TRBJ2-3, the V gene TRBV16, with no clear D. Trimming removed 1 base from V and 2 bases from J, with 7 bases in between. Germline V gene data show CDR1 as KGHSY and CDR2 as FQNENV. The CDR3 covers 14 residues. The DNA of the CDR3 is TGTGCCAGCAGCCAATGGTACGCCACAGATACGCAGTATTTT. Protein sequence: CASSQWYATDTQYF.

The chain employs TRBV13 and TRBJ2-2, with TRBD2 identical over 9 bases. The CDR3 is made up of 17 amino acids. Germline lookup yields CDR1 PRHDT and CDR2 FYEKMQ (reference sequence). The ends lost 4 bases at V and 2 bases at J; junction bases unmatched: 8. The CDR3 nucleotides read TGTGCCAGCAGCTCAAAGGCTAGCGGGACCAACACCGGGGAGCTGTTTTTT. It encodes CASSSKASGTNTGELFF.

Details on this clone: Just one base apart from a much larger clone, this may be a read error. The chain links TRBV7-2 to TRBJ1-1; D gene uncertain. The V gene's germline CDR1 is SGHTA and CDR2 FQGNSA. This CDR3 contains 13 residues. Trimming cost V 2 bases and J 1 base, with 5 bases left between them. As DNA, the CDR3 is TGTGCCAGCAGCTTACAGAAGAACACTGAAGCTTTCTTT. This encodes CASSLQKNTEAFF.

The chain uses TRBV28 and TRBJ2-5; TRBD1 is a possible D gene (7 bases). Trimming left V 10 bases short and J 2 bases short, with 14 bases between. Germline CDR1 reads MDHEN; CDR2 reads SYDVKM. This CDR3 comprises 13 residues. For the CDR3, the DNA is TGTGCCATCTCGGAGGGGGCTCAAGAGACCCAGTACTTC. Protein product: CAISEGAQETQYF.

This clone turned up a few times. This sequence joins TRBV11-2 and TRBJ1-1; D is unclear. The V end lost 1 base, the J end lost 4 bases, and 4 bases lay between the germline ends. The CDR3 loop spans 12 amino acids. Looked up from germline, CDR1 is SGHAT and CDR2 is FQNNGV. CDR3 coding DNA: TGTGCCAGCAGCTTAGTGAGCACTGAAGCTTTCTTT. This codes for CASSLVSTEAFF.

Details on this clone: Germline and junction disagree at one end, which may indicate a read error. This chain links TRBV2 with TRBJ2-5; 7 bases line up with TRBD2. The CDR3 spans 15 residues. Germline lookup yields CDR1 SNHLY and CDR2 FYNNEI. The CDR3 here is CASSVSGTRQESQYF. DNA of the CDR3: TGTGCCAGCAGCGTAAGCGGGACTCGCCAAGAGAGCCAGTACTTC.

This sequence joins TRBV5-4 and TRBJ2-4; 7 bases are shared with TRBD1. The CDR3 spans 12 residues. Germline V gene sequence: CDR1 SGHNT, CDR2 YYREEE (reference sequence). Trimming cost V 4 bases and J 7 bases; bases outside gene matches: 2. The CDR3 reads CASSRQGNIQYF. The CDR3 nucleotides are TGTGCCAGCAGCCGACAGGGTAACATTCAGTACTTC.

Turning to this clone: This CDR3 is also generated by other DNA sequences in the sample. The chain uses TRBV11-2 and TRBJ1-1; D is uncertain. The CDR3 is 13 residues long. Germline V gene sequence: CDR1 SGHAT, CDR2 FQNNGV. The V end was cut by 1 base, the J end by 2 bases, with 5 bases between. The CDR3 region is CASSLGLNTEAFF. The CDR3 region has the DNA TGTGCCAGCAGCTTAGGTCTAAACACTGAAGCTTTCTTT.

This chain connects TRBV5-1 to TRBJ2-3; 11 bases match TRBD1. The CDR3 loop spans 16 amino acids. CDR1 SGHRS and CDR2 YFSETQ come from the germline V gene. With V trimmed by 0 bases and J by 3 bases, 3 bases remained unmatched. The CDR3 here is CASSLGRDRGTDTQYF. The DNA for the CDR3 is TGCGCCAGCAGCTTGGGACGGGACAGGGGGACAGATACGCAGTATTTT.

The rearrangement joins TRBV18 to TRBJ2-6; possibly TRBD2 for D (7 bases). The germline CDR1 and CDR2 sequences are KGHSH and LQKENI. Between the trimmed V and J ends, which lost 0 bases and 1 base, there was a span of 16 bases. The CDR3 is 19 amino acids. CDR3: CASSPPIGGPLSGANVLTF. Here the CDR3 DNA reads TGTGCCAGCTCACCACCTATCGGGGGGCCGTTATCTGGGGCCAACGTCCTGACTTTC.

V and J are TRBV4-3 and TRBJ2-3; 7 nucleotides match TRBD1. The V and J ends lost 3 bases and 4 bases, in that order; junction bases with no gene match: 4. Per germline, CDR1 LGHNA and CDR2 YSLEER. This CDR3 region has 14 residues. The CDR3 region is CASSQNRGPDTQYF. CDR3 coding DNA: TGCGCCAGCAGCCAGAACAGGGGCCCAGATACGCAGTATTTT.

The rearrangement joins TRBV19 to TRBJ2-3, with 9 nucleotides matching TRBD2. V lost 3 bases and J lost 5; bases outside the gene matches: 9. This CDR3 contains 16 residues. The germline V gene encodes CDR1 LNHDA and CDR2 SQIVND (reference sequence). The CDR3 DNA is TGTGCCAGTAGTATCCCCTTAGCGGGAGTAATAGATACGCAGTATTTT. This translates into CASSIPLAGVIDTQYF.

The gene calls are TRBV30 and TRBJ2-7; D is possibly TRBD1 (6 bases). The germline V gene encodes CDR1 GTSNPN and CDR2 SVGIG (reference sequence). V shed 4 bases and J shed 4 bases, with 17 bases lying between them. The CDR3 contains 14 residues. The CDR3 spells CAWTPGSGVYEQYF. CDR3 nucleotides: TGTGCCTGGACCCCGGGATCAGGGGTGTACGAGCAGTACTTC.